This T cell receptor (beta chain) was recovered during a study of Ad26.COV2.S vaccination and SARS-CoV-2 variants. Study at large: Participants got Ad26.COV2.S intramuscularly, once or twice 56 days apart. General study findings and limits: Overall T cell responses may have been underestimated by the analyses of TCR breadth and depth. Spike-specific TCR breadth in vaccine recipients exceeded that seen in placebo recipients.

The treatment here: around 19 received Ad26.COV2.S at low or high dose, single or two shots; about 5 received placebo; per-sample allocation not given. Each sample was drawn 63 days after the first injection (of vaccine or placebo). The study used a vaccine consisting of an Ad26 vector that expressed Wuhan-strain SARS-CoV-2 spike. The table came from immunoSEQ multiplex PCR; TCRdb's copy has only in-frame clones and leaves some out. The table has roughly 400,000 clones, 90% seen once. V shed 2 bases, J shed 0 bases, and the junction held 9 bases outside the gene matches. The germline CDR1 and CDR2 sequences are SEHNR and FQNEAQ (reference sequence). This CDR3 contains 18 residues. This clone was observed once. Antigen: not known.

This clonotype originated in a person between 18 and 65 years old who received the Ad26.COV2.S COVID-19 vaccine or a placebo. This specimen consisted of peripheral blood, obtained in a trial of Ad26.COV2.S vaccine versus placebo. The chain has TRBV7-9 and TRBJ2-1; 8 nucleotides line up with TRBD2. This CDR3 is CASSLRLAGPDSYNEQFF. Written as DNA, the CDR3 is TGTGCCAGCAGCTTAAGGCTAGCGGGCCCGGACTCCTACAATGAGCAGTTCTTC.